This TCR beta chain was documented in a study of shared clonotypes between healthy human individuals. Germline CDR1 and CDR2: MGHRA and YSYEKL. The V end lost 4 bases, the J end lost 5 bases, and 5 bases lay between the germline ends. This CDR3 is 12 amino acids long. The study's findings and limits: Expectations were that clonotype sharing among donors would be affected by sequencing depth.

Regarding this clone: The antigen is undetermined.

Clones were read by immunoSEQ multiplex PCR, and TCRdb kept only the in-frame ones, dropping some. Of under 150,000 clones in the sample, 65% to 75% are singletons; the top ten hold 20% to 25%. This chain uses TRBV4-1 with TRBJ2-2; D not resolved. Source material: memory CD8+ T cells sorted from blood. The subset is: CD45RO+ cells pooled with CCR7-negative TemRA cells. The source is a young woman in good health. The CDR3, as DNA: TGCGCCAGCAGCCCGACAACCGGGGAGCTGTTTTTT. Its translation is CASSPTTGELFF.